Below are 24 T cell receptor beta chains sequenced from a single sample in a study of metastatic and nonmetastatic thyroid tumors. Before thyroid surgery, none of the patients had received any treatment. TCRdb reprocessed the PCR reads via MiXCR. The sample includes about 19,000 clones, 37% of them seen just once. Sample: tumor tissue. The receptors derive from a female donor with papillary thyroid cancer or a benign thyroid nodule (not recorded which). Some clones in this sample may be carry-over from other donors' samples.

The chain recombines TRBV6-5 with TRBJ2-7, with a possible D match to TRBD2 (5 bases). The CDR3 sequence is 15 residues long. V gave up 0 bases and J gave up 7 bases, with 16 bases separating them. Germline CDR1 MNHEY, CDR2 SVGAGI. This CDR3 is CASSYSVTGGREQYF. In nucleotides, the CDR3 is TGTGCCAGCAGTTACTCTGTTACCGGAGGAAGGGAGCAGTACTTC.

This chain uses TRBV6-1 with TRBJ1-2; a weak D match, TRBD1 (6 bases). Trimming cost V 4 bases and J 4 bases, with 10 bases left between them. The CDR3 sequence is 13 residues long. CDR1 and CDR2 from the germline V gene are MNHNS and SASEGT. In nucleotides, the CDR3 is TGTGCCAGCAGTGCGGGACACGGCTATGGCTACACCTTC. Its protein product is CASSAGHGYGYTF.

The table lists this clone with a few counts. The same CDR3 arises from other DNA sequences in this sample as well. V and J are TRBV6-4 and TRBJ2-3; the D gene is possibly TRBD2 (7 bases). V was clipped by 3 bases and J by 4 bases, with 14 bases between them. This CDR3 comprises 15 residues. Germline V gene lookup returns CDR1 MRHNA and CDR2 SNTAGT. CDR3: CASSELAGGPDTQYF. CDR3 DNA: TGTGCCAGCAGTGAACTAGCCGGGGGGCCAGATACGCAGTATTTT.

The V gene is TRBV28, the J gene TRBJ1-2; D is unresolved. CDR1 and CDR2 from the germline V gene are MDHEN and SYDVKM. V lost 6 bases to trimming and J lost 4 bases, with 12 bases between them. The CDR3 length is 13 residues. The CDR3 reads CASSPPATYGYTF. The CDR3 nucleotides are TGTGCCAGCAGCCCCCCAGCAACCTATGGCTACACCTTC.

There are a few counts of this clone. A much larger clone differs from this one at a single base, so this may be a read error. In DNA, the CDR3 is TGTGCCAGCAGCCAGATTAGGGACGCGGGAGAGGCTGGTCAAGAGACCCAGTACTTC. Translation gives CASSQIRDAGEAGQETQYF. The chain links TRBV3-1 to TRBJ2-5, with 7 bases aligning to TRBD2. V gave up 3 bases and J gave up 2 bases; unmatched junction bases: 18. Germline V CDR1 and CDR2: LGHDT, YNNKEL (reference sequence). The CDR3 runs 19 residues.

The chain couples TRBV3-1 to TRBJ2-7; D unclear. In germline, CDR1 is LGHDT, CDR2 YNNKEL (reference sequence). The CDR3 runs 15 residues. V was pared by 0 bases and J by 2 bases, with 11 bases between. CDR3 region: CASSQDASRAYEQYF. The CDR3 DNA reads as TGTGCCAGCAGCCAAGACGCCAGTCGGGCCTACGAGCAGTACTTC.

This clone was detected only a few times. This chain uses TRBV6-1 with TRBJ2-5, with 10 nucleotides matching TRBD1. The V and J ends lost 6 bases and 4 bases, in that order; junction bases with no gene match: 5. Germline loops: CDR1 MNHNS, CDR2 SASEGT. There are 14 residues in the CDR3. DNA of the CDR3: TGTGCCAGCAGAGACAGGACAGGGGGAGAGACCCAGTACTTC. Translating gives CASRDRTGGETQYF.

This clone was detected only a few times. The V and J genes are TRBV19 and TRBJ1-2, with unresolved D. The V end was cut by 3 bases, the J end by 2 bases, with 7 bases between. Germline V lookup: CDR1 LNHDA, CDR2 SQIVND (reference sequence). The CDR3 runs to 13 residues. DNA for the CDR3: TGTGCCAGTAGTATCTCTCAAAACTATGGCTACACCTTC. This codes for CASSISQNYGYTF.

CDR3 region: CASSLTRQGGGYTF. DNA for the CDR3: TGTGCCAGCAGCTTAACGCGGCAGGGCGGTGGCTACACCTTC. This sequence joins TRBV7-2 and TRBJ1-2; TRBD1 is a possible D gene (5 bases). This CDR3 has 14 residues. V shed 2 bases and J shed 7 bases, with 14 bases lying between them. CDR1 is SGHTA, CDR2 FQGNSA, per germline.

This chain connects TRBV19 to TRBJ1-2; D unresolved. The V end lost 3 bases, the J end lost 8 bases, and 7 bases lay between the germline ends. This CDR3 is built from 11 residues. Germline CDR1 LNHDA, CDR2 SQIVND (reference sequence). DNA for the CDR3: TGTGCCAGTAGTATTGGAGAGGGCTACACCTTC. This sequence encodes CASSIGEGYTF.

The chain couples TRBV28 to TRBJ2-1; 13 bases map to TRBD2. The V gene end was trimmed by 5 bases and the J gene end by 8 bases; junction bases not matched to a gene: 6. Per germline, CDR1 MDHEN and CDR2 SYDVKM. The CDR3 spans 15 residues. Here the CDR3 reads CASSPGLAGAYEQFF. CDR3 in DNA: TGTGCCAGCAGTCCCGGACTAGCGGGAGCCTATGAGCAGTTCTTC.

This rearrangement joins TRBV6-1 to TRBJ1-2; maybe TRBD1 (5 bases). V gave up 11 bases and J gave up 3 bases, with 13 bases separating them. This CDR3 has 12 residues. Germline assignment: CDR1 MNHNS and CDR2 SASEGT. CDR3 sequence reads: CAVQGGDYGYTF. DNA of the CDR3: TGTGCCGTTCAGGGAGGGGACTATGGCTACACCTTC.

Written as DNA, the CDR3 is TGTGCCACCAGCAGAGTCAGCGAATACGGGGAGCTGTTTTTT. Protein product: CATSRVSEYGELFF. V and J are TRBV15 and TRBJ2-2, with D uncertain. Trimming left V 1 base short and J 7 bases short, with 10 bases between. Germline assignment: CDR1 LNHNV and CDR2 YYDKDF (reference sequence). The CDR3 is made up of 14 amino acids.

The chain uses TRBV6-6 and TRBJ2-1; TRBD1 matches at 10 bases. CDR1 is MNHNY and CDR2 is SVGAGI in the germline V gene (reference sequence). This CDR3 contains 16 residues. The ends lost 4 bases at V and 9 bases at J; junction bases unmatched: 12. CDR3 loop: CASSSPPGQGTGEQFF. CDR3 DNA: TGTGCCAGCAGTTCACCGCCGGGACAGGGGACGGGTGAGCAGTTCTTC.

The J gene is TRBJ2-5, the V gene TRBV4-3, with a tentative D call TRBD2 (6 bases). The J call may not be correct, given that the DNA end is closer to TRBJ2-1. The length of the CDR3 is 16 residues. Germline-derived CDR1 and CDR2 are LGHNA and YSLEER. The DNA for the CDR3 is TGCGCCAGCAGCCCCACTAGGGAGGCCGGGCGGGGTGAGCAGTTCTTC. Translated: CASSPTREAGRGEQFF.

This clone turned up a few times. The V gene is TRBV9, the J gene TRBJ2-1; D call uncertain. Germline CDR1 is SGDLS and CDR2 is YYNGEE. The CDR3 sequence is 16 residues long. V was pared by 4 bases and J by 2 bases, with 16 bases between. Written as DNA, the CDR3 is TGTGCCAGCAGCCCGTCCCGTGGCAAGGCCTACAATGAGCAGTTCTTC. Translated, it gives CASSPSRGKAYNEQFF.

The J gene is TRBJ2-7, the V gene TRBV20-1; TRBD2 matches 11 bases. This CDR3 spans 14 amino acids. The germline CDR1 and CDR2 sequences are DFQATT and SNEGSKA (reference sequence). With V trimmed by 3 bases and J by 4 bases, 5 bases remained unmatched. The CDR3 spells CSASPGLAEYEQYF. DNA for the CDR3: TGCAGTGCTAGTCCGGGACTAGCGGAGTACGAGCAGTACTTC.

The chain joins TRBV19 to TRBJ1-1, with D perhaps TRBD1 (5 bases). Germline V gives CDR1 LNHDA, CDR2 SQIVND (reference sequence). The CDR3 sequence is 15 residues long. Trimming pared 4 bases from V and 2 bases from J, leaving 14 bases between. CDR3 loop: CASSSTGWRNTEAFF. Here the CDR3 DNA reads TGTGCCAGTAGTAGTACAGGTTGGCGAAACACTGAAGCTTTCTTT.

V is TRBV28 and J is TRBJ2-7; 9 bases are shared with TRBD2. This CDR3 has 13 amino acids. CDR1 MDHEN and CDR2 SYDVKM come from the germline V gene. The ends lost 6 bases at V and 4 bases at J; junction bases unmatched: 4. The CDR3 DNA reads as TGTGCCAGCAGCTTAGCGGGAGAGTACGAGCAGTACTTC. Its translation is CASSLAGEYEQYF.

The rearrangement uses TRBV19 and TRBJ1-1; 7 bases are a match to TRBD1. CDR1 and CDR2 (germline): LNHDA, SQIVND (reference sequence). The trim removed 7 bases at V and 1 base at J, leaving 9 bases unmatched. The CDR3 totals 15 residues. CDR3 sequence: CASTPTGSGNTEAFF. The CDR3 nucleotides are TGTGCCAGTACCCCGACAGGGTCAGGGAACACTGAAGCTTTCTTT.

The chain uses TRBV20-1 and TRBJ2-1; 9 positions agree with TRBD1. The CDR3 sequence is 15 residues long. The germline gives CDR1 DFQATT, CDR2 SNEGSKA (reference sequence). J gave up 9 bases and V 1 base, and 10 bases lay outside the gene matches. The DNA of the CDR3 is TGCAGTGCTAGAGCGGTAGACAGGGGGGCGGGTGAGCAGTTCTTC. This gives the protein CSARAVDRGAGEQFF.

This sequence joins TRBV14 and TRBJ1-6; D is unclear. CDR1 and CDR2 from the germline V gene are SGHDN and FVKESK. V lost 4 bases and J lost 5, with 18 bases in between. The CDR3 covers 17 residues. CDR3 amino acids: CASSPRLGRINNSPLHF. In nucleotides, the CDR3 is TGTGCCAGCAGCCCAAGACTAGGGCGAATTAATAATTCACCCCTCCACTTT.

The V and J genes are TRBV28 and TRBJ1-6, with D possibly being TRBD1 (5 bases). In germline, CDR1 is MDHEN, CDR2 SYDVKM. CDR3 length: 15 amino acids. V was trimmed by 2 bases and J by 5 bases, leaving 10 bases between them. The CDR3, as DNA: TGTGCCAGCAGTTTAGAAGGGGTCAATAATTCACCCCTCCACTTT. This codes for CASSLEGVNNSPLHF. The full variable domain, in which reference TRBV28 and TRBJ1-6 provide the parts outside the CDR3, is DVKVTQSSRYLVKRTGEKVFLECVQDMDHENMFWYRQDPGLGLRLIYFSYDVKMKEKGDIPEGYSVSREKKERFSLILESASTNQTSMYLCASSLEGVNNSPLHFGNGTRLTVT.

This chain links TRBV11-2 with TRBJ2-7, with D possibly TRBD1 on 7 matching bases. This CDR3 has 13 amino acids. Germline V gene data show CDR1 as SGHAT and CDR2 as FQNNGV. V gave up 10 bases and J gave up 1 base, with 14 bases separating them. In nucleotides, the CDR3 is TGTGCCACCAGGGGGGACTCTTCCTACGAGCAGTACTTC. Translating gives CATRGDSSYEQYF.